Presented here are 20 T cell receptor beta chains from one specimen sequenced in a study of T cell responses to AZD1222 COVID-19 vaccine. TCRdb keeps only in-frame clones here, not all; method: immunoSEQ multiplex PCR. The table has about 97,000 clones, about 88% seen once. Sequences were derived from peripheral blood, sampled on day 0 of AZD1222 vaccination. These receptors were obtained from an adult in good health.

The chain has TRBV7-2 and TRBJ1-5; D call uncertain. Trimming took off 2 bases at V and 6 bases at J, with 11 bases between the two ends. This CDR3 spans 14 amino acids. The V gene's germline CDR1 is SGHTA and CDR2 FQGNSA. This CDR3 is CASSLFGGGQPQHF. The CDR3 DNA sequence: TGTGCCAGCAGCTTATTTGGTGGCGGTCAGCCCCAGCATTTT.

V usage is TRBV4-3 and J usage is TRBJ1-5; D call uncertain. Germline loops: CDR1 LGHNA, CDR2 YSLEER. V dropped 3 bases and J dropped 6 bases, with 12 bases sitting between them. The CDR3 length is 14 residues. CDR3 sequence reads: CASSQGNSGQPQHF. The CDR3 nucleotides are TGCGCCAGCAGCCAGGGAAACAGTGGTCAGCCCCAGCATTTT.

V gene TRBV6-5 combines with J gene TRBJ1-4, with a tentative D call TRBD1 (5 bases). V was shortened by 4 bases and J by 9 bases, with 12 bases between the two germline ends. This CDR3 comprises 13 residues. CDR1 MNHEY and CDR2 SVGAGI come from the germline V gene. The CDR3, as DNA: TGTGCCAGCAGTTGGGGGGAGGATAAAAAACTGTTTTTT. This sequence encodes CASSWGEDKKLFF.

This clone showed up just a few times. The chain recombines TRBV6-2 or TRBV6-3 with TRBJ1-6; TRBD1 aligns across 10 bases. This CDR3 has 17 residues. Germline V gene data show CDR1 as MNHEY and CDR2 as SVGEGT. V lost 6 bases to trimming and J lost 6 bases; unmatched junction nucleotides: 11. CDR3 loop: CASSSIRDRGSNSPLHF. As DNA, the CDR3 is TGTGCCAGCAGCTCCATCCGGGACAGGGGTAGTAATTCACCCCTCCACTTT.

The gene calls are TRBV28 and TRBJ2-7; TRBD1 agrees at 8 bases. Looked up from germline, CDR1 is MDHEN and CDR2 is SYDVKM. This CDR3 is 12 amino acids long. V was pared by 11 bases and J by 2 bases, with 5 bases of the junction left unmatched. CDR3 region: CASWDRPYEQYF. DNA of the CDR3: TGTGCCTCCTGGGACAGGCCCTACGAGCAGTACTTC.

This clone has only a few counts. This chain uses TRBV5-1 with TRBJ2-7; D is undetermined. The V and J ends lost 4 bases and 3 bases respectively, with 8 bases between them. The CDR3 extends over 12 amino acids. Germline CDR1 reads SGHRS; CDR2 reads YFSETQ. The CDR3 sequence: CASSPGDYEQYF. The CDR3 nucleotides read TGCGCCAGCAGCCCCGGCGACTACGAGCAGTACTTC.

The chain is built from TRBV6-2 or TRBV6-3 and TRBJ2-7; 7 nucleotides agree with TRBD2. V dropped 0 bases and J dropped 3; count of bases not matched to a gene: 11. This CDR3 is built from 17 residues. Germline loops: CDR1 MNHEY, CDR2 SVGEGT. The CDR3 bases are TGTGCCAGCAGTTACTCGCCCGGGGGGTGGGATATCTACGAGCAGTACTTC. This sequence encodes CASSYSPGGWDIYEQYF.

Notes on this clone: The identical CDR3 is also encoded by other nucleotide sequences in the sample. The rearrangement uses TRBV2 and TRBJ1-5; D possibly corresponds to TRBD1 (5 bases). Between the trimmed V and J ends, which lost 4 bases and 2 bases, there was a span of 6 bases. Germline values: CDR1 SNHLY, CDR2 FYNNEI. This CDR3 is built from 13 residues. CDR3 in DNA: TGTGCCAGCAGTGGAGGGGGCAATCAGCCCCAGCATTTT. Amino acid sequence: CASSGGGNQPQHF.

The CDR3 loop reads CASRLERSYNEQFF. Written as DNA, the CDR3 is TGTGCCAGCAGGTTGGAGCGGTCCTACAATGAGCAGTTCTTC. The chain couples TRBV2 to TRBJ2-1; TRBD2 is a possible D gene (5 bases). Germline assignment: CDR1 SNHLY and CDR2 FYNNEI. This CDR3 region has 14 residues. The V gene lost 6 bases and the J gene lost 1 base, with 10 bases spanning the gap. Full variable domain (outside the CDR3, taken from reference TRBV2 and TRBJ2-1): EPEVTQTPSHQVTQMGQEVILRCVPISNHLYFYWYRQILGQKVEFLVSFYNNEISEKSEIFDDQFSVERPDGSNFTLKIRSTKLEDSAMYFCASRLERSYNEQFFGPGTRLTVL.

The chain carries TRBV3-1 (or the pseudogene TRBV3-2) and TRBJ2-5, with D perhaps TRBD1 (6 bases). V lost 4 bases, J lost 3 bases, and 12 bases lay in between. Looked up from germline, CDR1 is LGHDT and CDR2 is YNNKEL (reference sequence). This CDR3 is built from 14 residues. The CDR3 DNA sequence: TGTGCCAGCAGCCGAAGGACAGATAAAGAGACCCAGTACTTC. Protein: CASSRRTDKETQYF.

This clone was observed a few times. V usage is TRBV5-1 and J usage is TRBJ1-2, with TRBD1 as a possible D gene (5 bases). The CDR3 spans 15 residues. Germline-derived CDR1 and CDR2 are SGHRS and YFSETQ. V shed 0 bases and J shed 8 bases, with 17 bases lying between them. CDR3 DNA sequence: TGCGCCAGCAGCTTGGAGGGACCCACCCAGGGAGGCTACACCTTC. It is translated as CASSLEGPTQGGYTF. Based on the CDR3 plus reference TRBV5-1 and TRBJ1-2, the full variable domain is KAGVTQTPRYLIKTRGQQVTLSCSPISGHRSVSWYQQTPGQGLQFLFEYFSETQRNKGNFPGRFSGRQFSNSRSEMNVSTLELGDSALYLCASSLEGPTQGGYTFGSGTRLTVV.

The rearrangement joins TRBV6-1 to TRBJ2-7; 11 nucleotides line up with TRBD2. This CDR3 has 18 residues. V lost 3 bases, J lost 0 bases, and 10 bases stayed unmatched. Germline CDR1 MNHNS, CDR2 SASEGT. The CDR3: CASSDTTSGILYSYEQYF. As DNA, the CDR3 is TGTGCCAGCAGTGATACGACTAGCGGGATCCTCTACTCCTACGAGCAGTACTTC.

The genes are TRBV5-1 and TRBJ1-4; unclear D gene. Germline V CDR1 and CDR2: SGHRS, YFSETQ. V gave up 0 bases and J gave up 7 bases, with 13 bases separating them. This CDR3 has 15 amino acids. CDR3 loop: CASSLGPNEGEKLFF. Here the CDR3 DNA reads TGCGCCAGCAGCTTGGGCCCTAACGAGGGTGAAAAACTGTTTTTT.

V and J are TRBV15 and TRBJ2-7; the match to TRBD1 covers 9 bases. This CDR3 spans 14 amino acids. CDR1 and CDR2 from the germline V gene are LNHNV and YYDKDF (reference sequence). J lost 7 bases, V lost 4 bases, and 8 bases had no gene match. The CDR3 nucleotides read TGTGCCACCAGCATTCCGGGACAGGGCCGAGAGCAGTACTTC. It yields the protein CATSIPGQGREQYF.

This clone occurred once. This sequence joins TRBV27 and TRBJ1-3; D is ambiguous. Germline lookup yields CDR1 MNHEY and CDR2 SMNVEV (reference sequence). CDR3 length: 14 residues. V shed 8 bases and J shed 0 bases, with 11 bases lying between them. CDR3 sequence reads: CASGAVGSGNTIYF. CDR3 DNA: TGTGCCAGCGGAGCCGTGGGCTCTGGAAACACCATATATTTT.

The V gene is TRBV7-2, the J gene TRBJ2-5; D possibly corresponds to TRBD2 (6 bases). The CDR3 has 16 residues. V shed 1 base and J shed 5 bases, with 17 bases lying between them. Germline V gene lookup returns CDR1 SGHTA and CDR2 FQGNSA. In DNA form, the CDR3 reads TGTGCCAGCAGCTTAGGATTAGCGGCATATGAGGAGACCCAGTACTTC. Its protein is CASSLGLAAYEETQYF.

The V call is TRBV19, the J call TRBJ2-1; the D gene is possibly TRBD1 (6 bases). CDR1 and CDR2 from the germline V gene are LNHDA and SQIVND (reference sequence). This CDR3 comprises 14 residues. V was pared by 10 bases and J by 6 bases, with 19 bases between. Written as DNA, the CDR3 is TGTGCCACCAAGGACAGCACGAGGGCCAATGAGCAGTTCTTC. It specifies CATKDSTRANEQFF.

This chain links TRBV19 with TRBJ2-2, with D possibly TRBD2 on 6 matching bases. The germline CDR1 and CDR2 sequences are LNHDA and SQIVND (reference sequence). CDR3 length: 17 amino acids. V lost 5 bases to trimming and J lost 2 bases, with 18 bases between them. CDR3 residues: CASSVGGSGANTGELFF. In nucleotides, the CDR3 is TGTGCCAGTAGTGTCGGGGGATCGGGCGCTAACACCGGGGAGCTGTTTTTT. Full variable domain (outside the CDR3, taken from reference TRBV19 and TRBJ2-2): DGGITQSPKYLFRKEGQNVTLSCEQNLNHDAMYWYRQDPGQGLRLIYYSQIVNDFQKGDIAEGYSVSREKKESFPLTVTSAQKNPTAFYLCASSVGGSGANTGELFFGEGSRLTVL.

The chain joins TRBV5-4 to TRBJ2-3, with TRBD2 identical over 7 bases. The CDR3 contains 16 residues. With 4 bases clipped from V and 5 bases from J, the junction kept 13 bases outside the gene matches. CDR1 SGHNT and CDR2 YYREEE come from the germline V gene (reference sequence). The CDR3 here is CASSPGRPRGVDTQYF. CDR3 sequence (DNA): TGTGCCAGCAGCCCCGGGAGGCCCCGGGGGGTAGATACGCAGTATTTT.

This clone was found once. This rearrangement joins TRBV5-8 to TRBJ1-3; D is unclear. V lost 3 bases and J 0 bases, leaving 10 bases between the germline ends. CDR1 is SGHTS, CDR2 YDEGEE, per germline. The CDR3 length is 15 residues. CDR3 loop: CASSSRGYSGNTIYF. The CDR3 coding sequence is TGTGCCAGCAGCTCCCGGGGATACTCTGGAAACACCATATATTTT.